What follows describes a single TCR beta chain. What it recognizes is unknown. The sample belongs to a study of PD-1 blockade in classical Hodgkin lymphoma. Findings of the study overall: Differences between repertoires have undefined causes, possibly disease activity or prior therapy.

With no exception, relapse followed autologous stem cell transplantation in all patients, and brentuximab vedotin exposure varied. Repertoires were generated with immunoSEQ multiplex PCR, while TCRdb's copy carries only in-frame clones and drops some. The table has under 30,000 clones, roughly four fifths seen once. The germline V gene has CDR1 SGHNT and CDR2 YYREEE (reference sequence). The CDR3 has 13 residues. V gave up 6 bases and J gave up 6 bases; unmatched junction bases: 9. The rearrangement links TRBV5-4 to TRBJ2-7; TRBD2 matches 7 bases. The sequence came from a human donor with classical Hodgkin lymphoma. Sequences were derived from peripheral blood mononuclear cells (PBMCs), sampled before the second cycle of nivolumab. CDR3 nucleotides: TGTGCCAGCATGCGAGCGGGGCTGTCCGAGCAGTACTTC. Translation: CASMRAGLSEQYF.